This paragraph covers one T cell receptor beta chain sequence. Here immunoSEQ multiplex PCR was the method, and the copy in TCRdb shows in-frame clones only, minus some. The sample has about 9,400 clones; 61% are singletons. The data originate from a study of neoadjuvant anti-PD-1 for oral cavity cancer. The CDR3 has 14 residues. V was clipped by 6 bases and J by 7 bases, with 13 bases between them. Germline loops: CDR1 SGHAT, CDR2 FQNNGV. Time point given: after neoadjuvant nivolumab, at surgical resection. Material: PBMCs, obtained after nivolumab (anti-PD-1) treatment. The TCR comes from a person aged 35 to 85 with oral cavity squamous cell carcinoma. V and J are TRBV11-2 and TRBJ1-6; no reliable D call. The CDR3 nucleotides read TGTGCCAGCAGGAACTCGGCGAGGAATTCACCCCTCCACTTT. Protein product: CASRNSARNSPLHF.